This T cell receptor beta chain was profiled in a study of response to subunit inactivated influenza vaccine (dated by TCRdb to about 2018). Study-wide context: The study used deep quantitative T cell receptor repertoire profiling to track responses to a trivalent subunit inactivated influenza vaccine.

The receptor library was made with RT-PCR. This sample was sequenced with an Illumina HiSeq 2500. TCRdb took the public reads, trimmed them with fastp at Q25, ran MiXCR for clone calling and kept in-frame beta chains. CDR3 protein duplicates are merged, each entry listing the most common genes and DNA. Within this sample are about 610,000 distinct CDR3 sequences, with 11% to 15% of them counted one time only. The top ten constitute around 10% of the sample. This clonotype occurred a few times. The antigen it recognizes is unknown. Nothing much larger sits one base from this clone, and base qualities are not available. General findings and caveats noted by the study authors: The authors proposed that each seasonal influenza vaccination may bring in only a limited number of new T cells.

From the cysteine through the phenylalanine, the CDR3 covers 17 amino acids. Only CDR3 DNA remains: 51 bases, in frame from the first base. Based on the germline V gene, the CDR1 and CDR2 sequences are MNHEY and SVGEGT. For this chain, trimming is 7 bases at the V end and 0 bases at the J end, and the number of junction bases without a gene match is 10. This TCR derives from a man aged 50 to 59 who received an inactivated influenza vaccine. Donor details come from another sample of the same person, matched by shared clones. The sample consisted of PBMCs from blood, taken about 13 days after vaccination. The chain employs TRBV6-2 or TRBV6-3 and TRBJ1-1; 11 junctional bases match TRBD1. The DNA sequence reads TGTGCCAGCAAAACGGACAGGGGGCCCTTCATGAACACTGAAGCTTTCTTT. The translation is CASKTDRGPFMNTEAFF.